What follows are 24 T cell receptor beta chains derived from one specimen sequenced in a study of blood T cell repertoires in COVID-19. Clones were read by immunoSEQ multiplex PCR, and TCRdb kept only the in-frame ones, dropping some. The data hold around 310,000 clones, with roughly 90% observed a single time. Input material: peripheral blood. The receptors derive from a woman between 35 and 50 years old with COVID-19, enrolled during active disease.

V is TRBV24-1 and J is TRBJ2-5; 10 nucleotides align to TRBD2. CDR1 KGHDR and CDR2 SFDVKD come from the germline V gene. The CDR3 covers 15 residues. The ends lost 3 bases at V and 1 base at J; junction bases unmatched: 1. CDR3 nucleotides: TGTGCCACCAGTGATCTAGCGGGGGCCCAAGAGACCCAGTACTTC. Protein product: CATSDLAGAQETQYF.

This rearrangement joins TRBV7-2 to TRBJ1-1; TRBD1 is a possible D gene (5 bases). CDR1 and CDR2 (germline): SGHTA, FQGNSA. V shed 5 bases and J shed 1 base, with 11 bases lying between them. CDR3 length: 14 residues. CDR3 loop: CASSVRVGNTEAFF. CDR3 nucleotides: TGTGCCAGCAGCGTCAGGGTTGGGAACACTGAAGCTTTCTTT.

This chain connects TRBV27 to TRBJ2-7; unclear D gene. V lost 0 bases to trimming and J lost 6 bases, with 12 bases between them. The CDR3 has 14 amino acids. Germline V lookup: CDR1 MNHEY, CDR2 SMNVEV (reference sequence). The CDR3 DNA reads TGTGCCAGCAGTTTATCTTCCCTAACGTCCGAGCAGTACTTC. It codes for CASSLSSLTSEQYF.

This chain links TRBV12-3 or TRBV12-4 with TRBJ2-5; D gene unclear. Trimming cost V 4 bases and J 0 bases, with 6 bases left between them. This CDR3 spans 13 amino acids. In DNA form, the CDR3 reads TGTGCCAGCAGTTCCTTGTACCAAGAGACCCAGTACTTC. It yields the protein CASSSLYQETQYF.

The chain recombines TRBV21-1 with TRBJ2-7; the table's D call of TRBD1 was not tested on the DNA. TRBV21-1 is assigned pseudogene status. The CDR3 length is 15 residues. The CDR3 bases are TGTGCCAGCAGCCTACCAGGGGGAGCGACCTACGAGCAGTACTTC. It specifies CASSLPGGATYEQYF.

V gene TRBV5-5 combines with J gene TRBJ2-1, with 8 bases that match TRBD1. V shed 0 bases, J shed 6 bases, and the junction held 5 bases outside the gene matches. CDR1 and CDR2 (germline): SGHKS, YYEKEE (reference sequence). The CDR3 has 15 amino acids. CDR3 bases: TGTGCCAGCAGCTTGGTGCAGGGGGCCCGCAATGAGCAGTTCTTC. Translated: CASSLVQGARNEQFF.

The chain uses TRBV5-1 and TRBJ1-1; weak D call: TRBD1 (6 bases). Germline V gives CDR1 SGHRS, CDR2 YFSETQ. V lost 3 bases and J 4 bases, leaving 13 bases between the germline ends. The CDR3 sequence is 14 residues long. The CDR3 bases are TGCGCCAGCAGCTCTCTACAGGGCGCCACTGAAGCTTTCTTT. Translation gives CASSSLQGATEAFF. Together with reference TRBV5-1 and TRBJ1-1, the CDR3 gives the full variable domain: KAGVTQTPRYLIKTRGQQVTLSCSPISGHRSVSWYQQTPGQGLQFLFEYFSETQRNKGNFPGRFSGRQFSNSRSEMNVSTLELGDSALYLCASSSLQGATEAFFGQGTRLTVV.

The genes are TRBV5-4 and TRBJ2-7; possibly TRBD2 for D (7 bases). Germline V gene sequence: CDR1 SGHNT, CDR2 YYREEE (reference sequence). CDR3 length equals 14 residues. The ends were cut back, 5 bases at V and 3 bases at J, with 15 bases in the middle. The CDR3 coding sequence is TGTGCCAGCAGTTGGGGGGGCCGCCTCTACGAGCAGTACTTC. Translating it yields CASSWGGRLYEQYF. Based on the CDR3 plus reference TRBV5-4 and TRBJ2-7, the full variable domain is ETGVTQSPTHLIKTRGQQVTLRCSSQSGHNTVSWYQQALGQGPQFIFQYYREEENGRGNFPPRFSGLQFPNYSSELNVNALELDDSALYLCASSWGGRLYEQYFGPGTRLTVT.

This chain uses TRBV9 with TRBJ1-2; D possibly corresponds to TRBD1 (5 bases). The CDR3 runs to 17 residues. V gave up 0 bases and J gave up 4 bases, with 19 bases separating them. In germline, CDR1 is SGDLS, CDR2 YYNGEE. CDR3 in DNA: TGTGCCAGCAGCGTAGGAGGGGAGGTTGGGGTCCGCTATGGCTACACCTTC. Translation gives CASSVGGEVGVRYGYTF.

This clone was detected once. The V call is TRBV6-5, the J call TRBJ1-2; 7 bases align to TRBD1. Germline loops: CDR1 MNHEY, CDR2 SVGAGI. Germline trimming cut 0 bases from V and 4 bases from J; bases unmatched to any gene: 5. This CDR3 spans 15 amino acids. CDR3 DNA sequence: TGTGCCAGCAGTTACTCAGGGGGCCGTGGCTATGGCTACACCTTC. This codes for CASSYSGGRGYGYTF.

The sample holds one count of this clone. V gene TRBV19 combines with J gene TRBJ2-5, with D maybe TRBD2 (8 bases). V dropped 5 bases and J dropped 0 bases, with 16 bases sitting between them. CDR1 is LNHDA, CDR2 SQIVND, per germline (reference sequence). The CDR3 covers 16 residues. CDR3 DNA: TGTGCCAGTAGTCGGTTAGCGGGACAGTACCAAGAGACCCAGTACTTC. Protein sequence: CASSRLAGQYQETQYF. The full variable domain, completed using reference TRBV19 and TRBJ2-5, is DGGITQSPKYLFRKEGQNVTLSCEQNLNHDAMYWYRQDPGQGLRLIYYSQIVNDFQKGDIAEGYSVSREKKESFPLTVTSAQKNPTAFYLCASSRLAGQYQETQYFGPGTRLLVL.

This clone was seen only once. J is TRBJ2-6 and V is TRBV19, with 9 bases fitting TRBD1. The germline gives CDR1 LNHDA, CDR2 SQIVND (reference sequence). J gave up 0 bases and V 5 bases, and 2 bases lay outside the gene matches. There are 16 residues in the CDR3. The CDR3 nucleotides are TGTGCCAGTAGTTCGACAGGGGGCTCTGGGGCCAACGTCCTGACTTTC. It yields the protein CASSSTGGSGANVLTF.

V is TRBV5-6 and J is TRBJ2-2; 7 positions match TRBD1. Germline V lookup: CDR1 SGHDT, CDR2 YYEEEE. The CDR3 loop spans 15 amino acids. With V trimmed by 5 bases and J by 3 bases, 7 bases remained unmatched. The CDR3 reads CASSYLTGDTGELFF. CDR3 nucleotide sequence: TGTGCCAGCAGTTACCTCACAGGGGACACCGGGGAGCTGTTTTTT.

The chain carries TRBV27 and TRBJ1-2, with D perhaps matching TRBD1 (6 bases). CDR1 is MNHEY, CDR2 SMNVEV, per germline (reference sequence). V was trimmed by 0 bases and J by 9 bases, leaving 23 bases between them. The CDR3 totals 17 residues. The DNA for the CDR3 is TGTGCCAGCAGTTTATCAGAACCCCGCATTGGCAGGGGAAGCTACACCTTC. This gives the protein CASSLSEPRIGRGSYTF.

In nucleotides, the CDR3 is TGTGCCAGCAGTTTGACAGGGGGCATTTCTGAAGCTTTCTTT. Encoded protein: CASSLTGGISEAFF. The chain employs TRBV28 and TRBJ1-1, with 10 bases fitting TRBD1. The CDR3 sequence is 14 residues long. With 3 bases clipped from V and 6 bases from J, the junction kept 4 bases outside the gene matches. Germline V gene data show CDR1 as MDHEN and CDR2 as SYDVKM.

The V call is TRBV4-3, the J call TRBJ1-1; TRBD1 matches 7 bases. V was pared by 4 bases and J by 3 bases, with 5 bases of the junction left unmatched. Germline V gives CDR1 LGHNA, CDR2 YSLEER. This CDR3 contains 14 residues. The CDR3 sequence is CASSRKDRDTEAFF. The CDR3 DNA reads as TGCGCCAGCAGCCGAAAAGACAGGGACACTGAAGCTTTCTTT.

This clone has just one count. The chain carries TRBV7-6 and TRBJ2-1, with 12 bases identical to TRBD1. This CDR3 comprises 16 residues. Losses at the gene ends were 2 bases for V and 7 bases for J; bases not matched to a gene: 6. Germline CDR1 is SGHVS and CDR2 is FNYEAQ. The CDR3 DNA follows: TGTGCCAGCAGCTTATCGGGACAGGGGGCGGGAAATGAGCAGTTCTTC. Translation: CASSLSGQGAGNEQFF.

This chain connects TRBV6-5 to TRBJ1-6, with TRBD1 matching over 8 bases. CDR1 is MNHEY, CDR2 SVGAGI, per germline. Trimming took 4 bases from V and 6 from J; bases not matched to a gene: 8. The CDR3 consists of 16 residues. CDR3 in DNA: TGTGCCAGCAGTTCCTTAGGGGGGACAGGTAATTCACCCCTCCACTTT. It specifies CASSSLGGTGNSPLHF.

CDR3: CASSKTGLAGGPGLFF. The CDR3 DNA is TGTGCCAGCAGCAAGACGGGACTAGCGGGAGGCCCAGGATTGTTCTTC. The V gene is TRBV7-3, the J gene TRBJ2-1, with 15 bases that match TRBD2. Germline loops: CDR1 SGHTA, CDR2 FQGTGA. This CDR3 spans 16 amino acids. V was pared by 5 bases and J by 15 bases, with 14 bases of the junction left unmatched.

J is TRBJ2-3 and V is TRBV7-9; weak D call: TRBD2 (5 bases). The CDR3 consists of 13 residues. From germline, CDR1 is SEHNR and CDR2 FQNEAQ (reference sequence). V was clipped by 5 bases and J by 6 bases, with 12 bases between them. As DNA, the CDR3 is TGTGCCAGCAGCCGTGGTTCGGGGGATACGCAGTATTTT. Amino acids: CASSRGSGDTQYF.

This chain joins TRBV2 and TRBJ1-5; a possible D gene is TRBD1 (5 bases). V was cut by 9 bases and J by 1 base, with 16 bases left in between. The CDR3 is made up of 15 amino acids. Germline values: CDR1 SNHLY, CDR2 FYNNEI. CDR3: CARTGARVSNQPQHF. In DNA form, the CDR3 reads TGTGCCAGAACCGGCGCCAGGGTGAGCAATCAGCCCCAGCATTTT.

The V and J genes are TRBV2 and TRBJ1-2, with TRBD1 as a possible D gene (5 bases). V lost 8 bases and J 7 bases, leaving 20 bases between the germline ends. The CDR3 runs to 14 residues. Germline assignment: CDR1 SNHLY and CDR2 FYNNEI. The DNA for the CDR3 is TGTGCCAGCGACGCTCAGGGTGGAAGGGGTGGCTACACCTTC. This gives the protein CASDAQGGRGGYTF.

This sequence joins TRBV5-1 and TRBJ1-1, with unresolved D. This CDR3 region has 16 residues. CDR1 is SGHRS and CDR2 is YFSETQ in the germline V gene. Trimming left V 1 base short and J 4 bases short, with 17 bases between. In DNA form, the CDR3 reads TGCGCCAGCAGCTTGTACGGCGGGGTTGATGGCACTGAAGCTTTCTTT. This encodes CASSLYGGVDGTEAFF.

This chain uses TRBV2 with TRBJ1-6, with TRBD1 as a possible D gene (5 bases). The V gene's germline CDR1 is SNHLY and CDR2 FYNNEI. This CDR3 comprises 14 residues. V lost 5 bases and J lost 6, with 11 bases in between. In DNA, the CDR3 is TGTGCCAGCAGTTCGACAGCCACTAATTCACCCCTCCACTTT. It specifies CASSSTATNSPLHF.